This T cell receptor beta chain originates from a study of T cells in localized non-small cell lung cancer. Points from the study as a whole: Heterogeneity remains possible, as sequencing covered one tumor region only.

In the case of this clone: Its specificity is unknown.

Clones were read by immunoSEQ multiplex PCR, and TCRdb kept only the in-frame ones, dropping some. The table has about 59,000 clones, approximately 91% seen once. The germline V gene encodes CDR1 SGDLS and CDR2 YYNGEE. The CDR3 has 14 amino acids. V was cut by 4 bases and J by 0 bases, with 10 bases left in between. Sequencing was performed on peripheral blood, taken before any cancer treatment. The receptor was derived from a man aged 35 to 69 with stage I lung adenocarcinoma. The V and J genes are TRBV9 and TRBJ2-5; possible D gene TRBD2, 6 bases. In DNA, the CDR3 is TGTGCCAGCAGCCGCCGGGACTACCAAGAGACCCAGTACTTC. Its protein product is CASSRRDYQETQYF.